This is a list of T cell receptor beta chains from one sample in a study of follicular helper T cells after annual influenza vaccination. Profiling relied on immunoSEQ multiplex PCR, and the TCRdb table lists in-frame clones only, not all of them. The table lists 8,500 to 9,000 clones, about 83% of them singletons. This sample comprised CXCR5+ CD38- circulating T follicular helper cells from blood, obtained 7 days after influenza vaccination. Receptors were obtained from an adult who received the influenza vaccine. Both conserved end residues are part of each CDR3. The order of the fields is J gene, D gene, V gene, clone size, CDR3 DNA, CDR3 protein. The D gene is left open where the match is weak. Some rows have no size entry. The others give once, few or many, or a class for an expanded clone.

>TRBJ1-1|TRBD1|TRBV18|NA
TGTGCCAGCTCACTTTCCGGGACAGGGGGCGCGAACACTGAAGCTTTCTTT
CASSLSGTGGANTEAFF
>TRBJ2-3|TRBD2|TRBV30|NA
TGTGCCTGGGCGACTAGCGGGGGCGTAGATACGCAGTATTTT
CAWATSGGVDTQYF
>TRBJ2-7|TRBD1|TRBV6-1|NA
TGTGCCAGCAGTGTGGGGCTAGGACAGGTGGACGAGCAGTACTTC
CASSVGLGQVDEQYF
>TRBJ1-6|NA|TRBV6-1|few
TGTGCCAGCAGTGAATACGGCAGGACGCATTCACCCCTCCACTTT
CASSEYGRTHSPLHF
>TRBJ2-3|TRBD1|TRBV29-1|NA
TGCAGCGTTGAAGACCTGGGACAGGCTAGCACAGATACGCAGTATTTT
CSVEDLGQASTDTQYF
>TRBJ2-3|NA|TRBV21-1|once
TGTGCCAGCAGCGAAGTTTGTGTGCCATCCCCGGCCACAGATACGCAGTATTTT
CASSEVCVPSPATDTQYF
>TRBJ2-6|NA|TRBV30|NA
TGTGCCACCTCGGCTGGGGCCAACGTCCTGACTTTC
CATSAGANVLTF
>TRBJ2-5|NA|TRBV14|NA
TGTGCCAGCAGCCAAGTGCAGCAAGAGACCCAGTACTTC
CASSQVQQETQYF
>TRBJ2-2|TRBD1|TRBV5-1|NA
TGCGCCAGCAGCCACGGGACAGGGAACACCGGGGAGCTGTTTTTT
CASSHGTGNTGELFF
>TRBJ2-1|TRBD1|TRBV27|NA
TGTGCCAGCAGTTTATCGACAGGGGTTGGGAATGAGCAGTTCTTC
CASSLSTGVGNEQFF
>TRBJ2-7|NA|TRBV6-5|NA
TGTGCCAGCAGCCCTCCGCGGGCAGGGTCTTACGAGCAGTACTTC
CASSPPRAGSYEQYF
>TRBJ2-2|NA|TRBV4-2|few
TGTGCCAGCAGCCAAGTAGGTGACGCCGGGGAGCTGTTTTTT
CASSQVGDAGELFF
>TRBJ2-2|NA|TRBV7-2|NA
TGTGCCAGCAGCTTAGCTGGGAACACCGGGGAGCTGTTTTTT
CASSLAGNTGELFF
>TRBJ2-7|TRBD2|TRBV6-1|NA
TGTGCCAGCACCAAGACTAGCGGGGACTACGAGCAGTACTTC
CASTKTSGDYEQYF
>TRBJ1-1|TRBD1|TRBV6-5|NA
TGTGCCAGCAGCGGAGGGACAGGGGGACGGCAAGCTTTCTTT
CASSGGTGGRQAFF
>TRBJ1-1|NA|TRBV5-1|NA
TGCGCCAGCAGCCGTGAAGGGGAGATGAACACTGAAGCTTTCTTT
CASSREGEMNTEAFF
>TRBJ1-4|NA|TRBV19|NA
TGTGCCAGTAGCCAAGGGGGAACTAATGAAAAACTGTTTTTT
CASSQGGTNEKLFF
>TRBJ1-2|NA|TRBV7-9|NA
TGTGCCAGCAGCTTAGGAGGGGGGTACTACACCTTC
CASSLGGGYYTF
>TRBJ2-7|TRBD2|TRBV7-9|once
TGTGCCAGCAGCTTATCGGGACTAGCAACCGAGCAGTACTTC
CASSLSGLATEQYF
>TRBJ2-3|TRBD2|TRBV7-2|NA
TGTGCCAGCAGCCCCCGACTAGCGGGGCACACAGATACGCAGTATTTT
CASSPRLAGHTDTQYF
>TRBJ2-7|NA|TRBV7-8|NA
TGTGCCAGCAGCTTAGACAGGGCGAACGAGCAGTACTTC
CASSLDRANEQYF
>TRBJ2-3|NA|TRBV11-3|NA
TGTGCCAGCAGCTCCACCGGGACCACAGATACGCAGTATTTT
CASSSTGTTDTQYF
>TRBJ1-2|TRBD1|TRBV7-2|NA
TGTGCCAGCAGCCCCCTGGGTCCGGGGAAAGGGGGCGGCTACACCTTC
CASSPLGPGKGGGYTF
>TRBJ2-1|NA|TRBV11-3|NA
TGTGCCAGCAGCCCATCGGGGAGTCGGTATGAGCAGTTCTTC
CASSPSGSRYEQFF
>TRBJ2-7|NA|TRBV18|once
TGTGCCAGCTCACCGGGACTGAGCTACGAGCAGTACTTC
CASSPGLSYEQYF
>TRBJ2-7|NA|TRBV5-1|once
TGCGCCAGCAGCTTTGGCGGGGCGGCCTACGAGCAGTACTTC
CASSFGGAAYEQYF
>TRBJ1-6|NA|TRBV27|NA
TGTGCCAGCAGTTTCTTACAGATAAATAATTCACCCCTCCACTTT
CASSFLQINNSPLHF
>TRBJ1-2|NA|TRBV5-4|once
TGTGCCAGCAGCTCGGACGGATATGGCTACACCTTC
CASSSDGYGYTF
>TRBJ1-1|NA|TRBV7-2|NA
TGTGCCAGCAGCAAGACCCCGGGACTGAACACTGAAGCTTTCTTT
CASSKTPGLNTEAFF
>TRBJ2-2|NA|TRBV19|NA
TGTGCCAGTAGTATTGACGGGGGGCCGACCGGGGAGCTGTTTTTT
CASSIDGGPTGELFF
>TRBJ2-2|NA|TRBV5-1|NA
TGCGCCAGCAGTCGTGGGGGGTCTTGGACCGGGGAGCTGTTTTTT
CASSRGGSWTGELFF
>TRBJ1-5|TRBD1|TRBV28|few
TGTGCCAGCAGTAGACACGGACAGGGGCAGCCCCAGCATTTT
CASSRHGQGQPQHF
>TRBJ2-1|TRBD2|TRBV7-9|NA
TGTGCCAGCAGCTCTCAGACTAGCGGGACCGACAATGAGCAGTTCTTC
CASSSQTSGTDNEQFF
>TRBJ1-3|NA|TRBV18|NA
TGTGCCAGCTCATCGGACACCATCTCTGGAAACACCATATATTTT
CASSSDTISGNTIYF
>TRBJ2-7|NA|TRBV10-2|NA
TGCGCCAGCAGAGGCGGACCCACGGGCTACGAGCAGTACTTC
CASRGGPTGYEQYF
>TRBJ2-2|TRBD1|TRBV19|NA
TGTGCCAGTAGTAACAGGGGTGGCACCGGGGAGCTGTTTTTT
CASSNRGGTGELFF
>TRBJ1-5|NA|TRBV4-1|NA
TGCGCCAGCAGCCAAGATGGCAGTCAGCCCCAGCATTTT
CASSQDGSQPQHF
>TRBJ1-1|NA|TRBV14|few
TGTGCCAGCAGCCACGGGAACACTGAAGCTTTCTTT
CASSHGNTEAFF
>TRBJ2-5|TRBD2|TRBV6-5|NA
TGTGCCAGCAGTTACGGACTAGCGGGAACCCAAGAGACCCAGTACTTC
CASSYGLAGTQETQYF
>TRBJ1-2|TRBD1|TRBV5-6|NA
TGTGCCAGCAGCCCAGGGGGTCCGCGGTATGGCTACACCTTC
CASSPGGPRYGYTF
>TRBJ2-1|TRBD2|TRBV9|NA
TGTGCCAGCAGCTACCAGGGACTAGCGGGCTACAATGAGCAGTTCTTC
CASSYQGLAGYNEQFF
>TRBJ2-4|NA|TRBV10-3|NA
TGTGCCATCAGTGATCCGGGGGCAGCCAAAAACATTCAGTACTTC
CAISDPGAAKNIQYF
>TRBJ2-7|NA|TRBV6-6|NA
TGTGCCAGCAACCGAGTTCAGGGCCACGAGCAGTACTTC
CASNRVQGHEQYF
>TRBJ1-1|NA|TRBV28|NA
TGTGCCAGCAGTTTAGGGTGGACTGAAGCTTTCTTT
CASSLGWTEAFF
>TRBJ1-3|NA|TRBV5-4|once
TGTGCCAGCAGCTTGGCTCTAAATGAAAACACCATATATTTT
CASSLALNENTIYF